This T cell receptor beta chain is from a study of blood T cells in healthy people across ages. Study in general: Per every two T cells, about one barcoded beta molecule was captured by template switching.

The total RNA that was extracted per sample amounted to at least 5 micrograms. Deletions cut 5 bases from V and 3 bases from J, with 9 bases between. This CDR3 region has 13 residues. CDR1 and CDR2 (germline): KGHDR, SFDVKD. With a J-beta primer mix and a sample-barcoded 5' primer, a second PCR ran 7 to 11 cycles. TCRdb re-called the 5' RACE reads with MiXCR, one entry per CDR3 protein. This table has hundreds of thousands of distinct CDR3 sequences, around 24% appearing once. In addition, the sample was reused for a study of T cells of mothers and their children. As that report states: Over 8 million reads per mother and roughly 3 million per child were obtained. Mothers and children who were related shared slightly more overlap than unrelated pairs, but not significantly more.

The clonotype originates from a boy younger than 18 in good health. The material sequenced was blood. The chain has TRBV24-1 and TRBJ2-5; either TRBD1 or TRBD2 may supply D (6 bases each). CDR3 bases: TGTGCCACCAGTGTGGGGGGCAAAGAGACCCAGTACTTC. This gives the protein CATSVGGKETQYF.